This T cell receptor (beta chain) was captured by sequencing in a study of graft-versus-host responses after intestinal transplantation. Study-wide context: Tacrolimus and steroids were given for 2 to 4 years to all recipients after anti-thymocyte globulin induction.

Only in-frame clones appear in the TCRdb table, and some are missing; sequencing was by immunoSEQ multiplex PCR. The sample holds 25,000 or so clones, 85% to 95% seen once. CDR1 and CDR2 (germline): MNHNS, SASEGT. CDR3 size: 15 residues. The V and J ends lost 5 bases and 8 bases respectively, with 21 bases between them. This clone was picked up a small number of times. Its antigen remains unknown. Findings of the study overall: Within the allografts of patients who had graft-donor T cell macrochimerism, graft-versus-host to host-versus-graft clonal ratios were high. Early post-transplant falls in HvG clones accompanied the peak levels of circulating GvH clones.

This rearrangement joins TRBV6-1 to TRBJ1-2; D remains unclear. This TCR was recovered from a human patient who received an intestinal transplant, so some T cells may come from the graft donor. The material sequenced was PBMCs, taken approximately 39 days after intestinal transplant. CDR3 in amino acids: CASSRAGMREGGYTF. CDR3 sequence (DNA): TGTGCCAGCAGTCGGGCGGGGATGAGGGAAGGGGGCTACACCTTC.